Listed below are T cell receptor beta chains from one sample, sequenced in a study of shared clonotypes between healthy human individuals. Sequencing was performed with immunoSEQ multiplex PCR; in TCRdb, only in-frame clones are kept and a portion is missing. The table records some 1,100,000 clones, about 80% of them present only once. The sequencing sample was made of memory CD4+ T cells from PBMCs. The receptors stem from a man aged 18 to 30 in good health. Some clones in this sample may be carry-over from other donors' samples. CDR3s include the opening cysteine and the closing phenylalanine or tryptophan. D genes are given only for firm matches. Expanded clones get a size class; other rows say once, few or many, or leave the size out.

>TRBD2|TRBJ2-7|.|TRBV11-2
TGTGCCAGCAGCTTAGGGCGGGAGGGCCCTCGGTACGAGCAGTACTTC
CASSLGREGPRYEQYF
>.|TRBJ2-5|once|TRBV29-1
TGCAGCGTTGAAAACAGGCGGGATCAAGAGACCCAGTACTTC
CSVENRRDQETQYF
>.|TRBJ1-3|.|TRBV29-1
TGCAGCGTTGAAGGGGCAAGGGGAAACACCATATATTTT
CSVEGARGNTIYF
>.|TRBJ2-1|.|TRBV9
TGTGCCAGCAGCGTAGGCCCTATGCGGGACGCGTTCTTC
CASSVGPMRDAFF
>TRBD2|TRBJ2-2|.|TRBV5-1
TGCGCCAGCAGCTTGTCTATAGCGGGAGGTTTATCCGGGGAGCTGTTTTTT
CASSLSIAGGLSGELFF
>TRBD2|TRBJ2-3|.|TRBV5-1
TGCGCCAGCAGTCCCGGGACTATAAGAAATACGCAGTATTTT
CASSPGTIRNTQYF
>.|TRBJ2-7|.|TRBV30
TGTGCCTGGAGTGTACGAGTGGACTCCTACGAGCAGTACTTC
CAWSVRVDSYEQYF
>TRBD1|TRBJ1-2|.|TRBV27
TGTGCCAGCAGGGTACAGGGGGCGCGTGGCTACACCTTC
CASRVQGARGYTF
>.|TRBJ2-2|few|TRBV5-1
TGCGCCAGCAGCTTGGTTGGGGACGGGGAGCCGTTTTTT
CASSLVGDGEPFF
>TRBD1|TRBJ1-1|few|TRBV5-1
TGCGCCAGCAGCTTAAACAGGGGGAACACTGAAGCTTTCTTT
CASSLNRGNTEAFF
>TRBD2|TRBJ2-1|.|TRBV5-1
TGCGCCAGCAGCCTCCTAGCGGGACCCAATGAGCAGTTCTTC
CASSLLAGPNEQFF
>TRBD1|TRBJ2-7|.|TRBV10-1
TGCGCCAGCCCCCGTGACAGGGGTTACGAGCAGTACTTC
CASPRDRGYEQYF
>.|TRBJ1-3|.|TRBV9
TGTGCCAGCAGCGTAGCACCGTCCGGAGCTGGAAACACCATATATTTT
CASSVAPSGAGNTIYF
>.|TRBJ2-1|.|TRBV5-6
TGTGCCAGCAGCTTGGTGGGAGGCCACACAAGAAATGAGCAGTTCTTC
CASSLVGGHTRNEQFF
>.|TRBJ2-1|.|TRBV11-2
TGTGCCAGCAGCTTAGAAGGTAGCGGTTACAATGAGCAGTTCTTC
CASSLEGSGYNEQFF
>.|TRBJ1-2|.|TRBV4-3
TGCGCCAGCAGCCAAGATGAGACAGCTAACTATGGCTACACCTTC
CASSQDETANYGYTF
>.|TRBJ2-7|.|TRBV28
TGTGCCACCCAGAATCCCCGGACAGAACCCTACGAGCAGTACTTC
CATQNPRTEPYEQYF
>.|TRBJ2-3|.|TRBV15
TGTGCCACCAGCAGAGCGGATCATACGCAGTATTTT
CATSRADHTQYF
>.|TRBJ2-3|many|TRBV28
TGTGCCAGCAGCCCTTTGGGAGACTCAACTAGCACAGATACGCAGTATTTT
CASSPLGDSTSTDTQYF
>TRBD1|TRBJ1-5|.|TRBV9
TGTGCCAGCAGCGCTCTACTTCCGGGACAGAGCTGGGGACCCCAGCATTTT
CASSALLPGQSWGPQHF
>TRBD2|TRBJ2-7|many|TRBV28
TGTGCCAGCTCCCGGGGAGGGCCCCTTGACGCCTACGAGCAGTACTTC
CASSRGGPLDAYEQYF
>TRBD1|TRBJ1-5|few|TRBV6-6
TGTGCCAGCAGACAACAGGGGTTGAGGGATCAGCCCCAGCATTTT
CASRQQGLRDQPQHF
>TRBD1|TRBJ2-5|.|TRBV19
TGTGCCAGTAGAACCCGGGACAGGGGCCAAGAGACCCAGTACTTC
CASRTRDRGQETQYF
>TRBD1|TRBJ1-4|once|TRBV4-2
TGTGCCAGCAGCCCGGGGACAGCGGATGAAAAACTGTTTTTT
CASSPGTADEKLFF
>.|TRBJ1-2|many|TRBV5-1
TGCGCCAGCAGAGGGGACGCTGGGAACTATGGCTACACCTTC
CASRGDAGNYGYTF
>.|TRBJ2-1|.|TRBV18
TGTGCCAGCTCACCACTCAACGAGAATGAGCAGTTCTTC
CASSPLNENEQFF
>.|TRBJ1-1|few|TRBV5-4
TGTGCCAGCAGCTTACAGAAAGGTAGGACTGAAGCTTTCTTT
CASSLQKGRTEAFF
>TRBD2|TRBJ2-1|.|TRBV4-1
TGCGCCAGCAGCCACCGTACTAGCGGGAGGGCTTCGGATGAGCAGTTCTTC
CASSHRTSGRASDEQFF
>TRBD1|TRBJ2-7|.|TRBV7-2
TGTGCTATCATCTACTCGGGGACAGGGTCCTACGAGCAGTACTTC
CAIIYSGTGSYEQYF
>TRBD2|TRBJ2-1|once|TRBV5-1
TGCGCCAGCAACGTCGGGAGGGCTACCTACAATGAGCAGTTCTTC
CASNVGRATYNEQFF
>TRBD2|TRBJ2-5|once|TRBV5-6
TGTGCCAGCAGCTTGGTAGCGGGGACCCAAGAGACCCAGTACTTC
CASSLVAGTQETQYF
>.|TRBJ1-3|.|TRBV11-2
TGTGCCAGCAGCCCAGGGTATTCTGGAAACACCATATATTTT
CASSPGYSGNTIYF
>TRBD1|TRBJ2-7|.|TRBV11-3
TGTGCCAGCAGCTTAGCGGACAGGGACTCCTACGAGCAGTACTTC
CASSLADRDSYEQYF
>TRBD2|TRBJ2-7|.|TRBV5-1
TGCGCCAGCAGCCTTCTCCCGGGACTAGCCACGGGAGAGGTCCTCGAGCAGTACTTC
CASSLLPGLATGEVLEQYF
>TRBD1|TRBJ1-5|.|TRBV6-1
TGTGCCAGCAGTGGTAGACAGGGTCGGTTAAATCAGCCCCAGCATTTT
CASSGRQGRLNQPQHF
>.|TRBJ2-7|.|TRBV5-6
TGTGCCAGCAGCTTGGGGCACAATGAATACGAGCAGTACTTC
CASSLGHNEYEQYF
>.|TRBJ1-2|.|TRBV6-5
TGTGCCAGCAGACAGACGGCGGGGGATTATGGCTACACCTTC
CASRQTAGDYGYTF
>TRBD1|TRBJ2-1|few|TRBV2
TGTGCCAGCAGACAAAGCGCAGGGGGCGTACAGTTCTTC
CASRQSAGGVQFF
>.|TRBJ2-7|.|TRBV30
TGTGCCTGGAACCGGGACCGCAGCTACGAGCAGTACTTC
CAWNRDRSYEQYF
>.|TRBJ2-2|.|TRBV29-1
TGCAGCGTTGAAGGTCCGGGACGGGCCGGGGAGCTGTTTTTT
CSVEGPGRAGELFF
>.|TRBJ2-2|.|TRBV28
TGTGCCAGCAGACAAGACAGGAGGGAGCTGTTTTTT
CASRQDRRELFF
>TRBD2|TRBJ2-2|few|TRBV4-2
TGTGCCAGCAGCCAAATTAGCGGGGGGAACACCGGGGAGCTGTTTTTT
CASSQISGGNTGELFF
>.|TRBJ2-5|.|TRBV5-3
TGTGCCAGAAGCCCGACTAAGGGGCCCTACCAAGAGACCCAGTACTTC
CARSPTKGPYQETQYF
>.|TRBJ1-1|.|TRBV29-1
TGCAGCGTTGAAAGGTCGAACACTGAAGCTTTCTTT
CSVERSNTEAFF
>.|TRBJ2-1|.|TRBV5-4
TGTGCCAGCAGCTTTCGTTCAGGGGCAGACGAGCAGTTCTTC
CASSFRSGADEQFF
>.|TRBJ1-5|.|TRBV5-4
TGTGCCAGCAGCTTGAAAGGAGGATCAGGCCCCCAGCATTTT
CASSLKGGSGPQHF